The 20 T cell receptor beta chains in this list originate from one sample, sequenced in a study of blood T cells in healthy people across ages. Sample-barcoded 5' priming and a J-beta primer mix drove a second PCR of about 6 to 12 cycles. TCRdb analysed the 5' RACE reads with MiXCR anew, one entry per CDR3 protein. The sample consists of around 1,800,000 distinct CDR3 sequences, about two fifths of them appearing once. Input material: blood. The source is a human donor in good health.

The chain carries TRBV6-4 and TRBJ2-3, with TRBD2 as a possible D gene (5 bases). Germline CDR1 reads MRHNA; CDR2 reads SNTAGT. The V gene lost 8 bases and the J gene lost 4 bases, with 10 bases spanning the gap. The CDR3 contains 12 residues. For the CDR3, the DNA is TGTGCCAGCCGAGGGCCCGCAGATACGCAGTATTTT. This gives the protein CASRGPADTQYF.

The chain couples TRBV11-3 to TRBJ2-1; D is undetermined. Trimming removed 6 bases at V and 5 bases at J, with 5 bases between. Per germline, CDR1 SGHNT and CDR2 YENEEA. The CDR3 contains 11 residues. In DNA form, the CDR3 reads TGTGCCAGCAGGATCAACAATGAGCAGTTCTTC. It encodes CASRINNEQFF.

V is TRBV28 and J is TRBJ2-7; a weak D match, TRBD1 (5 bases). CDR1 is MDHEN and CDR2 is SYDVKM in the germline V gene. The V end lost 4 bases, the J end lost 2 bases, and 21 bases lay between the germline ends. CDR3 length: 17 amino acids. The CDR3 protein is CASSSYGGRTIPYEQYF. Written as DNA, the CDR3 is TGTGCCAGCAGTTCGTATGGCGGTAGGACAATCCCCTACGAGCAGTACTTC.

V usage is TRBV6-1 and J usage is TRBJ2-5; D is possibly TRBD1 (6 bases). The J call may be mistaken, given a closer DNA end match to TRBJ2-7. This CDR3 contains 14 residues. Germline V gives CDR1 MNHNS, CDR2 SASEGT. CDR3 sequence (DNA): TGTGCCAGCAGGTATTCCGGGACATTTTACGAGCAGTACTTC. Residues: CASRYSGTFYEQYF.

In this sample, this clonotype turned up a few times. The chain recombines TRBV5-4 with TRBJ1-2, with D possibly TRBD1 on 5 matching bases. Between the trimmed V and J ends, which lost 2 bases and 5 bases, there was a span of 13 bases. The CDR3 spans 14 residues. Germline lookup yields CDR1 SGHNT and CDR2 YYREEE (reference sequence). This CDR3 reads CASSFRDQGYGYTF. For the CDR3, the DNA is TGTGCCAGCAGCTTTCGCGACCAGGGATATGGCTACACCTTC.

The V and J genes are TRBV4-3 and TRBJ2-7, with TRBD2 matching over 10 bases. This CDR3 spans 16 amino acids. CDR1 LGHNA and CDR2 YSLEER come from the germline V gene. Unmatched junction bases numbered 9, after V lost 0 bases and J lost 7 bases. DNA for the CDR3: TGCGCCAGCAGCCAAGATAGTGTAGCGGGGGGAGAAGAGCAGTACTTC. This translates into CASSQDSVAGGEEQYF.

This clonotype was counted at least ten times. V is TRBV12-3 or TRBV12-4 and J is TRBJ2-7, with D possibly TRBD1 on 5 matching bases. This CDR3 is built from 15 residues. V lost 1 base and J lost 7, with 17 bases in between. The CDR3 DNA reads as TGTGCCAGCAGTTTAGGGCCCCAGGGCGCCCAGGAGCAGTACTTC. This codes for CASSLGPQGAQEQYF.

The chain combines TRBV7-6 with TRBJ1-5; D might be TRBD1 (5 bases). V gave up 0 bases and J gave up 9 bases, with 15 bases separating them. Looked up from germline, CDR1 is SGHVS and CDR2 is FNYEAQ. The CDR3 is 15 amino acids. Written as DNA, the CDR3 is TGTGCCAGCAGCTTAGCTAGGGGCAGCCTAGGGCCCCAGCATTTT. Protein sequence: CASSLARGSLGPQHF.

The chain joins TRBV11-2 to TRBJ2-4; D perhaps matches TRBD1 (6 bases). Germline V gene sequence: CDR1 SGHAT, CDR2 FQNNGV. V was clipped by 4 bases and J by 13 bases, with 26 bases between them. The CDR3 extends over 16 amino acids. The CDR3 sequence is CASSWIGGQLIYGQYF. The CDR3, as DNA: TGTGCCAGCAGCTGGATTGGAGGACAGCTTATCTACGGGCAGTACTTC.

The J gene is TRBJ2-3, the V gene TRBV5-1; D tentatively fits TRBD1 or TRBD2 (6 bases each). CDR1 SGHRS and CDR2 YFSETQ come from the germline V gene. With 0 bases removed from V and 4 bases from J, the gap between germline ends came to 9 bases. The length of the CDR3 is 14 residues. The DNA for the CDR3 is TGCGCCAGCAGCTTGGAGGGGGAGGCAGATACGCAGTATTTT. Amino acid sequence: CASSLEGEADTQYF. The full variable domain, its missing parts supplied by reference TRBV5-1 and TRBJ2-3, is KAGVTQTPRYLIKTRGQQVTLSCSPISGHRSVSWYQQTPGQGLQFLFEYFSETQRNKGNFPGRFSGRQFSNSRSEMNVSTLELGDSALYLCASSLEGEADTQYFGPGTRLTVL.

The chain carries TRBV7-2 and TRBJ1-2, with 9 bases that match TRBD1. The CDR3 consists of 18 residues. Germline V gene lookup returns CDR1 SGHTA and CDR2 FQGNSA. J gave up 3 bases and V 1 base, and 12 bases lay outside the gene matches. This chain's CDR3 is CASSLVPGQGGSDYGYTF. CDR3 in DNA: TGTGCCAGCAGCTTAGTCCCGGGACAGGGTGGGAGCGACTATGGCTACACCTTC.

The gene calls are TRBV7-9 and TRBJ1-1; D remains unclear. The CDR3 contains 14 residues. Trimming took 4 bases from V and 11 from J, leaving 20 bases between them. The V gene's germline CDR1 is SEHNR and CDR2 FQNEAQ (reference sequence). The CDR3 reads CASSSAPRGLNAFF. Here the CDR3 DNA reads TGTGCCAGCAGCTCCGCCCCACGGGGTTTGAATGCTTTCTTT.

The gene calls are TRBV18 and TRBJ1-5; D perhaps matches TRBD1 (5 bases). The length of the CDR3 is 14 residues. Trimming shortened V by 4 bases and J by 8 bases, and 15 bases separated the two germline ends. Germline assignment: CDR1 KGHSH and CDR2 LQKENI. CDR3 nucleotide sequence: TGTGCCAGCTCACGGGAGGGGAAGAGGGAGCCCCAGCATTTT. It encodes CASSREGKREPQHF. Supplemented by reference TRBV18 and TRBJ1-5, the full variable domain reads NAGVMQNPRHLVRRRGQEARLRCSPMKGHSHVYWYRQLPEEGLKFMVYLQKENIIDESGMPKERFSAEFPKEGPSILRIQQVVRGDSAAYFCASSREGKREPQHFGDGTRLSIL.

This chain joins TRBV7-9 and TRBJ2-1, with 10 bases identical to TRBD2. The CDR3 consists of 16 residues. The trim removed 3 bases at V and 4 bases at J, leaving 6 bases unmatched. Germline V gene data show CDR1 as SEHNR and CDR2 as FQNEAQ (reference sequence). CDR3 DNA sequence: TGTGCCAGCAGCTTTCCCAAGCGGGGGGGGTACAATGAGCAGTTCTTC. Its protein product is CASSFPKRGGYNEQFF.

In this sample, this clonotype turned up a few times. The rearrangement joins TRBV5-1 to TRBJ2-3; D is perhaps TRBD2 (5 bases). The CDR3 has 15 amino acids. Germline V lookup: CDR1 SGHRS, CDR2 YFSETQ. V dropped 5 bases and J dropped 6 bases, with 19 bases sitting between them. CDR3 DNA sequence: TGCGCCAGCAGTAACGGGATTGGACCACTGGATACGCAGTATTTT. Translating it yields CASSNGIGPLDTQYF.

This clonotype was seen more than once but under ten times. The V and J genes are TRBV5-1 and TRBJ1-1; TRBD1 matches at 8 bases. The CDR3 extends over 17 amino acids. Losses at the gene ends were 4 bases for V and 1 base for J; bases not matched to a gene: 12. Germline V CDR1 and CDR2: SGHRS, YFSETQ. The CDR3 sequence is CASSHGTGQGWNTEAFF. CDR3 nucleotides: TGCGCCAGCAGCCACGGAACCGGACAGGGTTGGAACACTGAAGCTTTCTTT.

The CDR3 DNA is TGTGCTAGTGGTTTGGTTCCCGGTCATCAGCCCCAGCATTTT. Residues: CASGLVPGHQPQHF. The chain joins TRBV12-5 to TRBJ1-5; no definite D call. CDR3 length: 14 amino acids. V was clipped by 0 bases and J by 5 bases, with 8 bases between them. Germline values: CDR1 LGHNT, CDR2 FRNRAP.

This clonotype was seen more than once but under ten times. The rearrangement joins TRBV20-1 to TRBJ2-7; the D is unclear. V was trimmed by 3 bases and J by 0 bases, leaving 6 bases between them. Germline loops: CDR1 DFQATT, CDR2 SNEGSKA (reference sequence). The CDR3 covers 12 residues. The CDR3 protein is CSASRNSYEQYF. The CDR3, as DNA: TGCAGTGCTAGCCGTAACTCCTACGAGCAGTACTTC.

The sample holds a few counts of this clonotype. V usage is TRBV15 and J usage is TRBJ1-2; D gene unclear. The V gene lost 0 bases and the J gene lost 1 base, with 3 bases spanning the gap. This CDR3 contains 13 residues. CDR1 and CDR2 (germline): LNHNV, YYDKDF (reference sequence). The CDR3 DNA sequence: TGTGCCACCAGCAGAGAGCTTAACTATGGCTACACCTTC. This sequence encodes CATSRELNYGYTF. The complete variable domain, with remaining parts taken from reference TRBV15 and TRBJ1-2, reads DAMVIQNPRYQVTQFGKPVTLSCSQTLNHNVMYWYQQKSSQAPKLLFHYYDKDFNNEADTPDNFQSRRPNTSFCFLDIRSPGLGDTAMYLCATSRELNYGYTFGSGTRLTVV.

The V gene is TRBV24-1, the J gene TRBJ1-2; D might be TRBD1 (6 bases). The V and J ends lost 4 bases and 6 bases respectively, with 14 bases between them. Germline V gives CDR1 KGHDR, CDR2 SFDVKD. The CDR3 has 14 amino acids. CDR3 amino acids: CATSDRGAGDGYTF. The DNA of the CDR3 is TGTGCCACCAGTGACAGGGGAGCTGGTGATGGCTACACCTTC.